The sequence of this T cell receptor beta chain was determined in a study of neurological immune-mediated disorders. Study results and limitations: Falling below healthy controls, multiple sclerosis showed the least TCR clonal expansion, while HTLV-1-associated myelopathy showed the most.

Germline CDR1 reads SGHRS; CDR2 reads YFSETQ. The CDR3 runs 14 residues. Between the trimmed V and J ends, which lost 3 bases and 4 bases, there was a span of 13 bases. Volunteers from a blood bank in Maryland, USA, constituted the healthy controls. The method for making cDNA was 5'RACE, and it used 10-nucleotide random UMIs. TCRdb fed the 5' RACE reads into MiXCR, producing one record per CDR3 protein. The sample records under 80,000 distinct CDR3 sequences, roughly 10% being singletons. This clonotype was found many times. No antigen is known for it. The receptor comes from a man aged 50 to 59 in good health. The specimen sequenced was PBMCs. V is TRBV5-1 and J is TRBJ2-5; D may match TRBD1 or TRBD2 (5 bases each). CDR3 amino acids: CASSSSGGGETQYF. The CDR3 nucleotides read TGCGCCAGCAGCTCAAGCGGTGGGGGAGAGACCCAGTACTTC.